This TCR beta chain derives from a study of blood T cells in healthy people across ages (dated by TCRdb to between 2014 and 2017). For context, the study as a whole: In model experiments, roughly one uniquely barcoded TCR beta cDNA molecule per two T cells was captured by template switching. The donors were divided into four age groups: young (average roughly 15 years), middle-aged (about 39), aged (about 60) and long-lived (roughly 86). The study analyzed two additional independent replicas of 1 million unique cDNA reads from the same blood draw for two donors, one aged 18 to 30 and one aged 80 or older. Using deep sequencing normalized with unique cDNA molecular identifiers, the study measured how TCR beta repertoire diversity changes with age. To avoid experimental bias, donors of different ages were distributed randomly across sequencing lanes.

Systemically healthy Caucasian individuals from Russia, some 36 in total and aged 6 to 90 years, were included as donors. Around 10 milliliters of peripheral blood were drawn from each donor into EDTA-treated Vacutainer tubes. Ficoll-Paque density-gradient centrifugation was used to isolate PBMCs, with at least 6.5 million per sample. Total RNA, at least 6 micrograms per sample, was extracted from PBMCs with Trizol reagent. For every donor, flow cytometry on a PBMC aliquot measured the percentage of naive CD45RAhigh/CD27high T cells. The protocol used for the library was 5' RACE. The second PCR ran for about 6 to 11 cycles and used a J-beta primer mix along with a sample-barcoded 5' primer. A unique molecular identifier was introduced onto each TCR beta cDNA molecule by a template-switch 5' adaptor carrying 12 random nucleotides. At least 3 million CDR3-containing paired-end reads were obtained from each sample. First-strand cDNA was synthesized from all RNA with the Mint cDNA synthesis kit, primed by a TRBC-specific oligonucleotide. After uracil-DNA glycosylase treatment, a first 18-cycle PCR used universal primers M1SS and BC2_uni_R on all cDNA. Processing in the source paper ran as follows. Normalization of each sample was performed by random selection of 1 million high-quality reads, each carrying a distinct molecular identifier. Reads sharing molecular identifiers were discarded rather than binned into consensus sequences. MiTCR, with a Q25 quality threshold and the strictest error-elimination algorithm, was used for CDR3 identification, clonotype clustering and error correction. A nonparametric unseen species model with Euler transformation was used to estimate lower-bound total TCR beta diversity. TCRdb reanalyzed the raw reads on its own, using fastp at Q25 for trimming and MiXCR for clone calling, and kept in-frame beta chains. When rows share a CDR3 protein, they turn into one entry using the most common DNA and genes. What appears here as the V and J calls and clone size reflects TCRdb's work, not the paper's. Recorded for this sample are around 2 million distinct CDR3 sequences; around 42% of them occurred a single time. The top ten clones comprise approximately 22% of the sample.

Worth noting for this clonotype: Its target antigen remains unknown. No much larger clonotype is one base removed from it; base qualities were not supplied.

At the junction V is shortened by 8 bases and J by 4 bases; bases outside the gene matches: 15. The CDR3 sequence holds 15 residues, the cysteine and phenylalanine included. The retained sequence is limited to the CDR3, 45 bases, with the frame set at the first base. From the germline V gene (reference sequence), CDR1 is DFQATT and CDR2 is SNEGSKA. The study at large found these results: As age increased, observed TCR beta diversity per million T cells dropped in a roughly linear way, and a significant reduction was already evident by age about 40. The percentage of naive T cells measured by flow cytometry correlated strongly with observed TCR beta diversity. Estimates of total diversity based on one million sequenced T cells were regarded as lower bounds and as underestimates. Since profiling was done on bulk unsorted PBMCs, naive and antigen-experienced compartments could not be conclusively compared. The long-lived group showed more naive CD4+ T cells, fewer expanded clones and increased TCR diversity than the aged group, suggesting age selection. Because donor CMV infection status was unknown, age-related changes in expanded clonotypes were potentially confounded.

The source is a human donor in good health. The rearranged chain carries TRBV20-1 and TRBJ2-7; TRBD2 fits 9 bases in the junction. The sample was blood. The sequenced DNA is TGCAGTCCTCATAAAGAGCTAGCGGGGTGGTACGAGCAGTACTTC. The encoded protein is CSPHKELAGWYEQYF.